The present entry profiles one T cell receptor beta chain with its context. This record comes from a study of blood T cell repertoires in COVID-19. Study-wide background: Material from acute and convalescent COVID-19 was sourced from the United States, Italy and Spain. Sources were T cells, B-cell-depleted T cells, or PBMCs; the material itself was cDNA or gDNA.

As processed by the authors: Nucleated cell number was recorded as an estimate derived from reference gene primer amplification. Data came from immunoSEQ multiplex PCR; TCRdb stores just in-frame clones and leaves some out. V and J calls plus clone size are reproduced from that table; the DNA served to infer D and trimming. The repertoire has about 77,000 clones, approximately 88% of them found once; the top ten carry around 7.2%. This CDR3 is 16 amino acids long. CDR1 and CDR2 from the germline V gene are SGHNT and YYREEE (reference sequence). V lost 0 bases and J lost 8; bases outside the gene matches: 12.

Sequencing used peripheral blood. This chain connects TRBV5-4 to TRBJ1-2, with 8 bases aligning to TRBD1. This receptor was obtained from an elderly woman with acute or convalescent COVID-19. The CDR3 coding sequence is TGTGCCAGCAGCTTGGCAGGGGGCAGTACGCGGTACGGCTACACCTTC. Translation gives CASSLAGGSTRYGYTF. The full variable domain, in which reference TRBV5-4 and TRBJ1-2 provide the parts outside the CDR3, is ETGVTQSPTHLIKTRGQQVTLRCSSQSGHNTVSWYQQALGQGPQFIFQYYREEENGRGNFPPRFSGLQFPNYSSELNVNALELDDSALYLCASSLAGGSTRYGYTFGSGTRLTVV.